This T cell receptor beta chain was identified in a study of T cell repertoires in cytomegalovirus infection. Study-wide background: Through public TCR beta signatures, both CMV infection and matching HLA type were indicated. Study findings and constraints: Summed frequency of shared TCR beta families picked out CMV carriers who also had the relevant HLA. Ex vivo responses were dominated by HLA-C-restricted CMV-specific TCR beta clonotypes.

Comment on this clonotype: What it binds is unknown.

MiXCR was run by TCRdb on the reads, yielding one entry per CDR3 protein. The sample records hundreds of thousands of distinct CDR3 sequences, more than 20% being singletons. Germline assignment: CDR1 SGHDN and CDR2 FVKESK. CDR3 length: 18 amino acids. V lost 0 bases, J lost 1 base, and 16 bases lay in between. This receptor was obtained from a human donor in good health (CMV status not recorded). Some clones in this sample may be carry-over from other donors' samples. The source material was CD8+ T cells from PBMCs. The chain recombines TRBV14 with TRBJ2-4, with D tentatively TRBD2 (6 bases). CDR3 sequence reads: CASSQEGYGGVAKNIQYF. As DNA, the CDR3 is TGTGCCAGCAGCCAAGAGGGCTACGGAGGGGTCGCCAAAAACATTCAGTACTTC.